The source of this T cell receptor beta chain is a study of T-cell reconstitution after alpha-beta-depleted transplantation in children (dated by TCRdb to 2016 to 2018). Broadly, across the study: Using TCR repertoire profiling, the study followed T-cell immune reconstitution in a quantitative way in children after TCRalphabeta/CD19-depleted allogeneic hematopoietic cell transplantation. General findings and caveats noted by the study authors: In some patients, the high TCRbeta diversity seen at day 60 was put down to recipient T cells and intrathymic progenitors that had survived conditioning. The frequencies of hyperexpanded clones fell over the following months, and after one year, T-cell counts and TCRbeta diversity were mostly attributed to newly produced T cells. The apparently early recovery of alphabetaT-cell counts about two months after transplant reportedly depended on only several hundred rapidly expanded clones that came from non-depleted graft cells.

Library construction relied on PCR. The sequencer listed for this sample is Illumina HiSeq 2500. TCR library preparation used molecular barcoding, with unique molecular identifiers applied to normalize quantification of the TCRbeta repertoire. TCRdb applied fastp at Q25 and MiXCR to the public reads, then kept only in-frame beta chains. Identical CDR3 protein sequences are pooled into one entry, listed with their most common genes and DNA. This sample has about 980,000 distinct CDR3 sequences in its table, and around 30% of those were observed once. The ten largest clones represent roughly 30% of the sample. A few counts support this clonotype. There is no known antigen for this receptor. No base-level quality is on record; no much larger clone is a single base apart. The treatment or condition label of this sample denotes: allogeneic hematopoietic cell transplantation with graft depleted of TCRalphabeta T cells and CD19 B cells. The transplant recipients were children given TCRalphabeta/CD19-depleted allogeneic hematopoietic cell grafts.

The material sequenced was PBMCs, mostly from graft donor cells, taken 360 days after TCRalphabeta/CD19-depleted stem cell transplant. The receptor's source is a boy younger than two who had a stem cell transplant for SCID, so the T cells may come from the graft donor.

Here is the DNA: TGTGCCAGCAGCTTAGACGCGACAGGCCTACCCCCCTACGAGCAGTACTTC. This codes for CASSLDATGLPPYEQYF. Recombination connected TRBV7-2 to TRBJ2-7; a tentative D call is TRBD1 (6 bases match). The germline V gene specifies SGHTA as CDR1 and FQGNSA as CDR2. The CDR3 holds 17 amino acids from the cysteine to the phenylalanine. Only the CDR3 DNA is retained, 51 bases long and in frame from the first base. V drops 1 base and J drops 2 bases, leaving 18 bases in between.